This entry describes one TCR beta chain. The data are from a study of blood T cell repertoires in COVID-19. At the level of the study: Samples of COVID-19 (acute and convalescent) were obtained from the United States, Italy and Spain. In each case, the material was cDNA or gDNA derived from T cells, B-cell-depleted T cells, or PBMCs.

Authors' methods: Using reference gene primer amplification, nucleated cell counts were estimated. Some clones are missing from TCRdb's copy, which holds only in-frame ones; the method was immunoSEQ multiplex PCR. The V and J calls and clone size are taken from that table; D and trimming were inferred from the DNA. The data show 250,000 to 350,000 clones, about 86% seen once. Patients of the Seattle cohort, enrolled during active infection, were followed longitudinally. V was pared by 5 bases and J by 6 bases, with 10 bases of the junction left unmatched. The CDR3 length is 14 residues. Germline V gene sequence: CDR1 SGHTS, CDR2 YDEGEE.

The specimen sequenced was peripheral blood. The sequence came from a person between 65 and 79 years old with COVID-19, enrolled during active disease. The rearrangement joins TRBV5-8 to TRBJ2-5; 7 nucleotides align to TRBD2. In DNA, the CDR3 is TGTGCCAGCAGGCATAGCGGGTCGGCGAAGACCCAGTACTTC. As protein: CASRHSGSAKTQYF.